These 10 T cell receptor beta chains were all obtained from the same sample, sequenced in a study of shared clonotypes between healthy human individuals (dated by TCRdb to 2020 to 2022). The library was generated by the immunoSEQ multiplex PCR assay. Sourced from immuneACCESS, this table was stored by TCRdb with only in-frame sequences that have V and J called. A share of the clones is absent; for the studies checked, an unresolved V gene accounts for under half, and the remainder has no known explanation. This sample holds millions of clones; around 95% were observed only once. The ten most abundant clones make up 0.1% to 0.15% of the sample. Sample: naive CD4+ T cells sorted from blood. The cell subset or site label corresponds to: CD45RA+ positively selected. The receptors stem from a man between 18 and 35 years old in good health.

The gene calls are TRBV2 and TRBJ2-1; no firm D call. The CDR3 length is 12 residues. Germline lookup yields CDR1 SNHLY and CDR2 FYNNEI. Trimming stripped 6 bases from V and 5 bases from J, with 8 bases between. CDR3 sequence reads: CASRENNNEQFF. In DNA form, the CDR3 reads TGTGCCAGCAGGGAAAACAACAATGAGCAGTTCTTC.

The V call is TRBV6-5, the J call TRBJ1-4, with D possibly matching TRBD1 (5 bases). The CDR3 totals 13 residues. V was shortened by 6 bases and J by 6 bases, with 11 bases between the two germline ends. CDR1 and CDR2 (germline): MNHEY, SVGAGI. The CDR3 bases are TGTGCCAGCAGCAGACGCAGGGATGAAAAACTGTTTTTT. Translating it yields CASSRRRDEKLFF.

The chain has TRBV30 and TRBJ2-5; 7 bases map to TRBD1. CDR1 and CDR2 from the germline V gene are GTSNPN and SVGIG (reference sequence). Trimming at V came to 0 bases and at J to 5 bases, leaving 12 bases not matched to a gene. The CDR3 runs 16 residues. This CDR3 is CAWSVGSPQGRETQYF. The CDR3 DNA sequence: TGTGCCTGGAGTGTAGGGTCTCCACAGGGGCGGGAGACCCAGTACTTC.

A word on this clone: The identical CDR3 is also encoded by other nucleotide sequences in the sample. The rearrangement joins TRBV5-4 to TRBJ1-1; perhaps TRBD1 as D (6 bases). This CDR3 spans 14 amino acids. CDR1 SGHNT and CDR2 YYREEE come from the germline V gene (reference sequence). V lost 4 bases and J 3 bases, leaving 13 bases between the germline ends. The CDR3 nucleotides read TGTGCCAGCAGCCCGGGGGGGCGGGACACTGAAGCTTTCTTT. It codes for CASSPGGRDTEAFF.

This chain links TRBV5-1 with TRBJ2-2; D ambiguous. The V end was cut by 1 base, the J end by 1 base, with 11 bases between. Germline-derived CDR1 and CDR2 are SGHRS and YFSETQ. This CDR3 has 16 residues. The CDR3, as DNA: TGCGCCAGCAGCTTGCTAATTCCAGGGAACACCGGGGAGCTGTTTTTT. It encodes CASSLLIPGNTGELFF.

The genes are TRBV28 and TRBJ1-2; no clear D gene. V lost 7 bases to trimming and J lost 8 bases, with 14 bases between them. The CDR3 is made up of 12 amino acids. The germline V gene has CDR1 MDHEN and CDR2 SYDVKM. CDR3 loop: CASIETGGGYTF. The CDR3 region has the DNA TGTGCCAGCATCGAAACTGGAGGGGGCTACACCTTC.

This chain joins TRBV5-1 and TRBJ2-7; D is perhaps TRBD1 or TRBD2 (6 bases each). Germline lookup yields CDR1 SGHRS and CDR2 YFSETQ. This CDR3 spans 13 amino acids. V lost 5 bases and J 6 bases, leaving 15 bases between the germline ends. CDR3 DNA sequence: TGCGCCAGCAGAGCGGGCTTGGGGGCCGAGCAGTACTTC. Translation: CASRAGLGAEQYF. The whole variable domain, remainder taken from reference TRBV5-1 and TRBJ2-7, is KAGVTQTPRYLIKTRGQQVTLSCSPISGHRSVSWYQQTPGQGLQFLFEYFSETQRNKGNFPGRFSGRQFSNSRSEMNVSTLELGDSALYLCASRAGLGAEQYFGPGTRLTVT.

The CDR3 DNA reads as TGTGCCAGCAGCCCCTCATTCACTGAAGCTTTCTTT. Translating gives CASSPSFTEAFF. The V gene is TRBV6-1, the J gene TRBJ1-1, with D hard to call. Germline V lookup: CDR1 MNHNS, CDR2 SASEGT. CDR3 length: 12 amino acids. Trimming took off 6 bases at V and 4 bases at J, with 9 bases between the two ends.

Regarding this clone: Other DNA sequences in the sample encode the same CDR3. The V call is TRBV6-1, the J call TRBJ1-5; no definite D call. The CDR3 extends over 12 amino acids. V was trimmed by 4 bases and J by 4 bases, leaving 5 bases between them. The V gene's germline CDR1 is MNHNS and CDR2 SASEGT. CDR3 protein: CASSGGNQPQHF. CDR3 nucleotides: TGTGCCAGCAGTGGGGGTAATCAGCCCCAGCATTTT.

The rearrangement joins TRBV9 to TRBJ1-1, with D possibly TRBD1 on 5 matching bases. The germline V gene has CDR1 SGDLS and CDR2 YYNGEE. V lost 3 bases and J 1 base, leaving 16 bases between the germline ends. CDR3 length: 16 amino acids. In DNA form, the CDR3 reads TGTGCCAGCAGCGAGGGCACAGGAGGGAAGAACACTGAAGCTTTCTTT. The encoded protein is CASSEGTGGKNTEAFF.